The 2 T cell receptor beta chains in this list originate from one sample, sequenced in a study of CD8 T cells in ankylosing spondylitis. Notes on the study in general: Seven to nine highly homologous variants formed a TCR beta motif that appeared characteristic of ankylosing spondylitis blood.

TCRdb re-analysed the 5' RACE reads in MiXCR, keeping a single row per CDR3 protein. The data show 350,000 or so distinct CDR3 sequences, roughly 8% seen once. No antigens are known for them. The sequencing sample was made of blood, either unsorted or a sorted T cell fraction (not recorded which). The receptors originated from a male donor with ankylosing spondylitis.

V and J are TRBV2 and TRBJ1-1; D is uncertain. The length of the CDR3 is 13 residues. The ends were cut back, 4 bases at V and 0 bases at J, with 6 bases in the middle. From germline, CDR1 is SNHLY and CDR2 FYNNEI. The CDR3 protein is CASSGALNTEAFF. CDR3 nucleotide sequence: TGTGCCAGCAGTGGAGCCTTGAACACTGAAGCTTTCTTT.

There are many counts of this clonotype. J is TRBJ2-1 and V is TRBV7-9, with 10 bases aligning to TRBD1. Germline CDR1 and CDR2: SEHNR and FQNEAQ (reference sequence). This CDR3 region has 15 residues. The junction had 10 bases not matched to a gene; V was cut back by 5 bases and J by 9 bases. As DNA, the CDR3 is TGTGCCAGCAGCAACCGGGACAGGGGAAGGGTTGAGCAGTTCTTC. Translated, it gives CASSNRDRGRVEQFF.